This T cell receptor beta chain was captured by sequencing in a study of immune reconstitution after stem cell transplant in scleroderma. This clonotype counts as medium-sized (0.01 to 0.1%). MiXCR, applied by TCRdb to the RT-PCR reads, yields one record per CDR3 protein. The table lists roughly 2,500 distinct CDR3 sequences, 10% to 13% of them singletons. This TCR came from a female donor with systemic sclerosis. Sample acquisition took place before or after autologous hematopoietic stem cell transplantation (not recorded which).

CDR3 sequence reads: CASSADTGGNTEAFF. The DNA for the CDR3 is TGTGCCAGCAGCGCCGATACAGGGGGCAACACTGAAGCTTTCTTT. V usage is TRBV9 and J usage is TRBJ1-1; 9 nucleotides match TRBD1. V shed 3 bases and J 2 bases; nucleotides not matched to a gene: 5. Germline V gives CDR1 SGDLS, CDR2 YYNGEE. This CDR3 has 15 amino acids.